Detailed here is one TCR beta chain. Its antigen is not known. This may be a read error: a much more frequent sequence differs by one nucleotide. This entry is derived from a study of neurological immune-mediated disorders. Preparation of the unsorted libraries drew on 2 million PBMCs stored at -80 C. The study, taken as a whole, reports: A possible signature was seen in one related-CDR3 cluster, into which phylogenetic grouping placed the repertoires of 18 of 34 multiple sclerosis patients. There were no CDR3 amino acid sequences shared by expanded clones across subjects, a result suggesting private repertoires in all groups.

The CDR3 is 13 amino acids. Germline CDR1 reads SQVTM; CDR2 reads ANQGSEA. 5'RACE generated cDNA with 10-nucleotide random UMIs. TCRdb re-called the 5' RACE reads through MiXCR, storing one row per CDR3 protein. The sample lists around 70,000 distinct CDR3 sequences, 3.2% occurring once. This clonotype was obtained from a woman aged 45-65 years with multiple sclerosis. The specimen sequenced was PBMCs. The chain links TRBV29-1 to TRBJ2-1; D may correspond to TRBD1 or TRBD2 (5 bases each). CDR3 sequence reads: CSVERGRYNEKFF. The CDR3 region has the DNA TGCAGCGTTGAAAGGGGACGGTACAATGAGAAGTTCTTC.